Below, 7 T cell receptor beta chains from the same sample are listed, as sequenced in a study of control samples from healthy donors and cancer patients. This table comes from immunoSEQ multiplex PCR, and its TCRdb copy is limited to in-frame clones, with some not included. The sample lists approximately 120,000 clones, around 92% occurring once. The sample was PBMCs. The receptors stem from a man aged 80 or over with head and neck cancer.

The rearrangement links TRBV6-4 to TRBJ1-5; a weak D match, TRBD1 (6 bases). V lost 10 bases to trimming and J lost 0 bases, with 13 bases between them. The CDR3 is made up of 14 amino acids. Per germline, CDR1 MRHNA and CDR2 SNTAGT. CDR3 in amino acids: CATGDTYSNQPQHF. As DNA, the CDR3 is TGTGCCACCGGGGACACATATAGCAATCAGCCCCAGCATTTT.

The chain is built from TRBV10-3 and TRBJ2-1, with D perhaps matching TRBD2 (6 bases). Germline V CDR1 and CDR2: ENHRY, SYGVKD. The CDR3 totals 14 residues. The V and J ends lost 3 bases and 6 bases respectively, with 12 bases between them. The CDR3 DNA reads TGTGCCATCAGTGACCCAACTAGCCCCAATGAGCAGTTCTTC. It encodes CAISDPTSPNEQFF.

The CDR3, as DNA: TGTGCCAGCAGCCCCTCCCTGTCGCTAGCCAAAAACATTCAGTACTTC. This translates into CASSPSLSLAKNIQYF. This chain links TRBV9 with TRBJ2-4; D ambiguous. Between the trimmed V and J ends, which lost 4 bases and 0 bases, there was a span of 14 bases. Germline assignment: CDR1 SGDLS and CDR2 YYNGEE. CDR3 length: 16 amino acids.

The chain employs TRBV4-3 and TRBJ1-2, with a tentative D call TRBD1 (6 bases). This CDR3 has 15 residues. Germline CDR1 reads LGHNA; CDR2 reads YSLEER. V gave up 1 base and J gave up 8 bases, with 17 bases separating them. This CDR3 reads CASSQVRGASFGYTF. The CDR3 coding sequence is TGCGCCAGCAGCCAAGTTAGGGGGGCGAGCTTCGGCTACACCTTC.

V gene TRBV7-9 combines with J gene TRBJ1-1, with TRBD1 as a possible D gene (6 bases). The CDR3 runs to 16 residues. V was trimmed by 6 bases and J by 0 bases, leaving 17 bases between them. The V gene's germline CDR1 is SEHNR and CDR2 FQNEAQ (reference sequence). This CDR3 reads CASSLDRNLMNTEAFF. The CDR3 bases are TGTGCCAGCAGTTTGGACAGAAACTTAATGAACACTGAAGCTTTCTTT.

This clone was picked up one time. The chain carries TRBV9 and TRBJ2-7; D call uncertain. Germline CDR1 is SGDLS and CDR2 is YYNGEE. V was cut by 1 base and J by 1 base, with 9 bases left in between. CDR3 length: 14 amino acids. CDR3 residues: CASSVSTSSYEQYF. CDR3 sequence (DNA): TGTGCCAGCAGCGTATCCACTTCATCCTACGAGCAGTACTTC.

The chain carries TRBV9 and TRBJ1-1; D uncertain. The germline gives CDR1 SGDLS, CDR2 YYNGEE. The CDR3 is made up of 14 amino acids. The V gene lost 4 bases and the J gene lost 1 base, with 11 bases spanning the gap. In DNA, the CDR3 is TGTGCCAGCAGCCCATCCAGTACGAACACTGAAGCTTTCTTT. Translating gives CASSPSSTNTEAFF.